This T cell receptor beta chain was observed in a study of T cells after yellow fever vaccination. Template switching with 5'RACE generated the TCR cDNA and added a universal primer site and UMIs. MiXCR was run by TCRdb on the 5' RACE reads, yielding one entry per CDR3 protein. Of around 320,000 distinct CDR3 sequences listed, 9.5% to 12% are singletons. The ends were cut back, 2 bases at V and 7 bases at J, with 15 bases in the middle. The CDR3 sequence is 15 residues long. Germline V gene data show CDR1 as KGHSH and CDR2 as LQKENI. The V and J genes are TRBV18 and TRBJ1-5; D unclear. This receptor was identified in a man between 18 and 29 years old who received the YFV17D yellow fever vaccine. The source was CD4+ T cells sorted from PBMCs, collected 45 days after the yellow fever booster vaccination. As DNA, the CDR3 is TGTGCCAGCTCACCAATAAAACATCCGGGGCAGCCCCAGCATTTT. The encoded protein is CASSPIKHPGQPQHF.